This T cell receptor beta chain was obtained from a study of T cell responses to AZD1222 COVID-19 vaccine. Libraries were prepared by immunoSEQ multiplex PCR; TCRdb keeps only in-frame clonotypes and omits some of them. Of approximately 180,000 clones in the sample, 70% to 90% are singletons; the top ten hold approximately 1.6%. V lost 2 bases to trimming and J lost 5 bases; unmatched junction nucleotides: 6. This CDR3 is 16 amino acids long. Looked up from germline, CDR1 is SGHRS and CDR2 is YFSETQ. The gene calls are TRBV5-1 and TRBJ2-3; 12 positions match TRBD2. Sample: peripheral blood, taken on day 0 of AZD1222 vaccination. The clonotype was recovered from an adult in good health. The DNA for the CDR3 is TGCGCCAGCAGCTTAACTAGCGGGGGGTCTGGAGATACGCAGTATTTT. This gives the protein CASSLTSGGSGDTQYF.